This T cell receptor (beta chain) was identified during a study of identical twins. TCRdb re-called the 5' RACE reads with MiXCR, one entry per CDR3 protein. Of approximately 230,000 distinct CDR3 sequences listed, roughly 7.1% are singletons. This clonotype was seen at least ten times. What it binds is unknown. Study-level findings and limits: Whereas memory repertoires showed no such difference, abundant cord blood beta clonotypes carried fewer insertions.

CDR1 is SEHNR, CDR2 FQNEAQ, per germline (reference sequence). The CDR3 runs to 15 residues. Trimming removed 7 bases at V and 2 bases at J, with 15 bases between. The sample was also reused in another study, on T cells expressing NK-cell markers. That source adds: HCMV seropositivity characterized most of the eight sequenced donors, and seronegativity one.

The sequencing sample was made of CD8+ T cells sorted from blood. The receptor was derived from a woman between 18 and 29 years old in good health. This chain joins TRBV7-9 and TRBJ1-3; tentative D call: TRBD1 (5 bases). The CDR3, as DNA: TGTGCCAGCATTACCACTAAGGGGACTGGAAACACCATATATTTT. Its translation is CASITTKGTGNTIYF.